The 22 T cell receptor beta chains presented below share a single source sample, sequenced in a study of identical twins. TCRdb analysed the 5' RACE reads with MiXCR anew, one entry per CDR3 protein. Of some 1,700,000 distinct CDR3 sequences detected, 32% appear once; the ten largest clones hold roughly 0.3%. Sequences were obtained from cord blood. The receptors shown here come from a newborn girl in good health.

CDR3 residues: CASSQFLGRQETQYF. CDR3 DNA: TGTGCCAGCAGCCAATTTCTGGGACGGCAAGAGACCCAGTACTTC. V and J are TRBV14 and TRBJ2-5, with D perhaps matching TRBD1 or TRBD2 (5 bases each). This CDR3 comprises 15 residues. The V gene's germline CDR1 is SGHDN and CDR2 FVKESK. The V end lost 2 bases, the J end lost 2 bases, and 12 bases lay between the germline ends. Full variable domain (rest looked up from reference TRBV14 and TRBJ2-5): EAGVTQFPSHSVIEKGQTVTLRCDPISGHDNLYWYRRVMGKEIKFLLHFVKESKQDESGMPNNRFLAERTGGTYSTLKVQPAELEDSGVYFCASSQFLGRQETQYFGPGTRLLVL.

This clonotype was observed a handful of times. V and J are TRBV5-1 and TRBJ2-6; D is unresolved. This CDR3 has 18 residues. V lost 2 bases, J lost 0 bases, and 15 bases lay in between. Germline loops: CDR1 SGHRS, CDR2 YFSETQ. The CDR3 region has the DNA TGCGCCAGCAGCTTCCTATCCAGTCAAATCTCTGGGGCCAACGTCCTGACTTTC. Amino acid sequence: CASSFLSSQISGANVLTF.

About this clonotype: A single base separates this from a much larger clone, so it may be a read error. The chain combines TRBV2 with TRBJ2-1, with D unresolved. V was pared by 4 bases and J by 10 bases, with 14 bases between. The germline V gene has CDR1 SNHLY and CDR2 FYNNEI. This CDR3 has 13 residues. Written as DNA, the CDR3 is TGTGCCAGCAGTGTTGACGGCTCCTACGAGCAGTTCTTC. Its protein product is CASSVDGSYEQFF.

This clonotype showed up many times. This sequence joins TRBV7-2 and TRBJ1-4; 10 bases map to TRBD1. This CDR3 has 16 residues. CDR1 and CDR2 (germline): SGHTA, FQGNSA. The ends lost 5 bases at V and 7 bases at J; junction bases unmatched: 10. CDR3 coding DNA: TGTGCCAGCAGCCCCGGGACAGGGGAATTTGGTGAAAAACTGTTTTTT. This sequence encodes CASSPGTGEFGEKLFF.

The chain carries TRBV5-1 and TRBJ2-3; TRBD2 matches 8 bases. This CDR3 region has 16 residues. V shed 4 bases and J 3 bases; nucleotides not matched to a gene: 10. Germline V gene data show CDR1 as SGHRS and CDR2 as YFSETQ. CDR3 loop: CASSTSGLAGTDTQYF. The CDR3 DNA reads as TGCGCCAGCAGCACAAGTGGACTAGCTGGGACAGATACGCAGTATTTT.

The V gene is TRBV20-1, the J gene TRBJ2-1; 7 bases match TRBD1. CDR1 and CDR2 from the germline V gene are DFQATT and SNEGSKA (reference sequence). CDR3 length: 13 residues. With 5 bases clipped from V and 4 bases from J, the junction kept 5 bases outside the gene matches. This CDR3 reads CSAPGQNYNEQFF. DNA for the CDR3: TGCAGTGCTCCGGGACAGAATTACAATGAGCAGTTCTTC.

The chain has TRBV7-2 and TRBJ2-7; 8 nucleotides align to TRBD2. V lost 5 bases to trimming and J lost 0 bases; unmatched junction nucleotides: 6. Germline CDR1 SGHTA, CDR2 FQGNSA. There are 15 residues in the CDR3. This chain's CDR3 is CASSRSGEFSYEQYF. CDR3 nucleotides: TGTGCCAGCAGCCGTAGCGGGGAGTTCTCCTACGAGCAGTACTTC.

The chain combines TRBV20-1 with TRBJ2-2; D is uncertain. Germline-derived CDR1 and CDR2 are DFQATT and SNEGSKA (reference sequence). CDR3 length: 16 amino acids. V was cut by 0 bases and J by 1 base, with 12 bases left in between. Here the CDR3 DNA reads TGCAGTGCTAGAGATCTGTCAGTCTGGAACACCGGGGAGCTGTTTTTT. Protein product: CSARDLSVWNTGELFF.

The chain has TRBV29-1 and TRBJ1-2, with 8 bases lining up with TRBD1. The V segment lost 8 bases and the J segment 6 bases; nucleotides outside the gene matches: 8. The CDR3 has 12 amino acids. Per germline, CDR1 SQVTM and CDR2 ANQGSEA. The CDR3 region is CSIPAGGHGYTF. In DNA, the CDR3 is TGCAGCATCCCCGCAGGGGGCCATGGCTACACCTTC.

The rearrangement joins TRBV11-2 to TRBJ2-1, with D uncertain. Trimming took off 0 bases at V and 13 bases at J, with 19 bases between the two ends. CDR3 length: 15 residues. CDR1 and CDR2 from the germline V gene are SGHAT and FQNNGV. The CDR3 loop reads CASSLDYMELETQFF. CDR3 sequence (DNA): TGTGCCAGCAGCTTAGATTATATGGAATTGGAGACCCAGTTCTTC.

In DNA form, the CDR3 reads TGTGCCAGCAGCGTAGGGGGGCGCATGAACACTGAAGCTTTCTTT. It translates to CASSVGGRMNTEAFF. The chain combines TRBV9 with TRBJ1-1, with D perhaps TRBD1 (6 bases). The CDR3 extends over 15 amino acids. Deletions cut 0 bases from V and 0 bases from J, with 9 bases between. Germline loops: CDR1 SGDLS, CDR2 YYNGEE.

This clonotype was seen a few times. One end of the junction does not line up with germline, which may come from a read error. CDR3 nucleotide sequence: TGTGCTAGCAGCCCATCCCAGACTGGACTAGCGGGAGACAATGAGCAGTTCTTC. Translated: CASSPSQTGLAGDNEQFF. The chain recombines TRBV7-7 with TRBJ2-1, with 13 bases lining up with TRBD2. The V gene's germline CDR1 is SSHAT and CDR2 FNYEAQ (reference sequence). This CDR3 contains 18 residues.

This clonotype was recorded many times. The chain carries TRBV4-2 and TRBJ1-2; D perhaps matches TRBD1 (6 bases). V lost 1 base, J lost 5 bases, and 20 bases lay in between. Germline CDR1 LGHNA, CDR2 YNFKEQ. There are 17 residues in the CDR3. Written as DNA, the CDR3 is TGTGCCAGCAGCCAAGTCGAAGGACAGAGCAGTATGTATGGCTACACCTTC. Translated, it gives CASSQVEGQSSMYGYTF.

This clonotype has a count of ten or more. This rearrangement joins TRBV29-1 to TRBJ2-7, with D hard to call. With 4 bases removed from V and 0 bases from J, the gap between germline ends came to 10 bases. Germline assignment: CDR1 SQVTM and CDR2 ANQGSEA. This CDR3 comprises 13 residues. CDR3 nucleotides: TGCAGCGTTGTGGAAGGAGTCTCCTACGAGCAGTACTTC. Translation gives CSVVEGVSYEQYF.

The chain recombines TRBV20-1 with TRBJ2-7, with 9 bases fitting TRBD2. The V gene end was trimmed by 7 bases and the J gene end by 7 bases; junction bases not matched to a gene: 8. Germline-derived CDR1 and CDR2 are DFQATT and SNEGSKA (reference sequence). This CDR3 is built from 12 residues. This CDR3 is CSVIAGVLEQYF. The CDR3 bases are TGCAGTGTGATAGCGGGGGTTCTTGAGCAGTACTTC.

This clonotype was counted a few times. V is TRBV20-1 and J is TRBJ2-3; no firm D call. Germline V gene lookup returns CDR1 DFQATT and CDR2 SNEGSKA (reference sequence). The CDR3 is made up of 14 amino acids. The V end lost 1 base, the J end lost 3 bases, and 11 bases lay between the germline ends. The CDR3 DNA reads TGCAGTGCTAGAGGTCGGGTTAGGACAGATACGCAGTATTTT. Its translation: CSARGRVRTDTQYF.

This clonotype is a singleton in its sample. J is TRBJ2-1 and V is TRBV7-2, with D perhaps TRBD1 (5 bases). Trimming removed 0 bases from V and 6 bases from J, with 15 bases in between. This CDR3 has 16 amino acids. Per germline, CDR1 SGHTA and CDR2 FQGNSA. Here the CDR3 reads CASSLAGPGVSNEQFF. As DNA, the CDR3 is TGTGCCAGCAGCTTAGCGGGGCCTGGGGTCTCCAATGAGCAGTTCTTC. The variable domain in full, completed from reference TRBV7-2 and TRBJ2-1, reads GAGVSQSPSNKVTEKGKDVELRCDPISGHTALYWYRQSLGQGLEFLIYFQGNSAPDKSGLPSDRFSAERTGGSVSTLTIQRTQQEDSAVYLCASSLAGPGVSNEQFFGPGTRLTVL.

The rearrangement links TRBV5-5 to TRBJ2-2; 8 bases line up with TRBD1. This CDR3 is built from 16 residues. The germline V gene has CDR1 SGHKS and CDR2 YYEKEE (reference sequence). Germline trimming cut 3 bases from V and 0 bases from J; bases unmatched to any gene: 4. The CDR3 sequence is CASSSLTGANTGELFF. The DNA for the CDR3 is TGTGCCAGCAGCTCGCTGACAGGGGCGAACACCGGGGAGCTGTTTTTT.

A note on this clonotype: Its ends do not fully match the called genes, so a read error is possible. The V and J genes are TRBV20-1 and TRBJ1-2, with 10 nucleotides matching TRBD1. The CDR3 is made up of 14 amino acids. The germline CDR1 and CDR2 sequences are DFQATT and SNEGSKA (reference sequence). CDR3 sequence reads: CSTRGQGKNCGYTF. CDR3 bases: TGCAGTACCCGGGGACAGGGGAAAAACTGTGGCTACACCTTC.

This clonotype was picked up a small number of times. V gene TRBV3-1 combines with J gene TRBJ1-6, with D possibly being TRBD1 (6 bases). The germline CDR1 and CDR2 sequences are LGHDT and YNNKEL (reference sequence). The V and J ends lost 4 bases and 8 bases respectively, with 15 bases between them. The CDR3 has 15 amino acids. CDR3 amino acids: CASSPLGQTYSPLHF. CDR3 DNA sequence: TGTGCCAGCAGCCCGCTCGGACAGACCTATTCACCCCTCCACTTT.

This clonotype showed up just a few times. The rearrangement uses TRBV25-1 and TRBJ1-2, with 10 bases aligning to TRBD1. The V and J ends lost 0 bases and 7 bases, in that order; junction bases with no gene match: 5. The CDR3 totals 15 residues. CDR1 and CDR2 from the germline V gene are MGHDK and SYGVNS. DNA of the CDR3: TGTGCCAGCAGTGAATATGGGACAGGGGAAGGTGGCTACACCTTC. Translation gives CASSEYGTGEGGYTF.

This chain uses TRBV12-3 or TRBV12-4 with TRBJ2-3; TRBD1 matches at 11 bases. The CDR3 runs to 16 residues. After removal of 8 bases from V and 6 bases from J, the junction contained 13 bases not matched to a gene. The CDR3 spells CASYPSGQGERDTQYF. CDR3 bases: TGTGCCAGCTACCCTTCGGGACAGGGGGAGAGGGATACGCAGTATTTT.